These T cell receptor beta chains were read from a single sample in a study of OX40 agonist ivuxolimab in advanced cancers. Produced via immunoSEQ multiplex PCR; TCRdb's table is partial and in-frame only. The sample gives under 70,000 clones, 80% to 90% of which show up once; just over 1.4% is in the top ten. Sequenced material: CD4+ or CD8+ T cells sorted from blood, taken in a trial of the OX40 agonist ivuxolimab. The receptor source for this set is an adult with an advanced solid tumor such as melanoma, head and neck, liver or kidney cancer. Both conserved end residues are part of each CDR3. Each record gives: J gene, CDR3 length, V gene, D gene, clone size, CDR3 protein, CDR3 DNA. D genes are given only for firm matches. For some rows the clone size is stated as once, few or many, or as a class when expanded; others skip it.

TRBJ1-4,14,TRBV30,NA,once,CAWSVNVGTEKLFF,TGTGCCTGGAGTGTAAATGTGGGTACTGAAAAACTGTTTTTT
TRBJ1-1,14,TRBV2,NA,few,CASRPDPANTEAFF,TGTGCCAGCAGACCGGACCCCGCTAACACTGAAGCTTTCTTT
TRBJ1-5,14,TRBV27,TRBD1,NA,CASSLRTGGQPQHF,TGTGCCAGCAGTTTACGCACAGGGGGTCAGCCCCAGCATTTT
TRBJ1-5,17,TRBV7-8,TRBD1,NA,CASSPLTGDYSNQPQHF,TGTGCCAGCAGCCCACTTACAGGGGACTATAGCAATCAGCCCCAGCATTTT
TRBJ2-1,20,TRBV19,TRBD2,NA,CASTSAGTSGRGGFRSEQFF,TGTGCCAGTACCTCCGCCGGGACTAGCGGGAGGGGGGGGTTTAGGAGTGAGCAGTTCTTC
TRBJ2-5,11,TRBV19,NA,NA,CASSIRETQYF,TGTGCCAGTAGTATTCGGGAGACCCAGTACTTC
TRBJ2-3,11,TRBV7-9,NA,NA,CASSVPGPRDF,TGTGCCAGCAGCGTGCCAGGGCCAAGGGATTTT
TRBJ2-7,14,TRBV28,NA,NA,CASSFSNRVDEQYF,TGTGCCAGCAGTTTTAGCAACAGGGTCGACGAGCAGTACTTC
TRBJ2-1,16,TRBV19,TRBD2,NA,CASSISAGVSYNEQFF,TGTGCCAGTAGTATCTCGGCGGGAGTGTCCTACAATGAGCAGTTCTTC
TRBJ2-7,12,TRBV5-1,TRBD1,NA,CASSATGAEQYF,TGCGCCAGCAGCGCTACAGGGGCCGAGCAGTACTTC
TRBJ2-7,14,TRBV14,NA,NA,CASSQGRLAYEQYF,TGTGCCAGCAGCCAGGGACGGCTGGCCTACGAGCAGTACTTC
TRBJ1-1,13,TRBV18,NA,NA,CASSPRGLERAFF,TGTGCCAGCTCACCTAGGGGTTTGGAACGAGCTTTCTTT
TRBJ1-6,14,TRBV27,NA,once,CASSLMIGNSPLHF,TGTGCCAGCAGTTTGATGATAGGGAATTCACCCCTCCACTTT
TRBJ1-5,12,TRBV19,NA,few,CASSQGRQPQHF,TGTGCCAGTAGTCAGGGCAGGCAGCCCCAGCATTTT
TRBJ2-3,13,TRBV7-9,TRBD2,NA,CASSFGEGDTQYF,TGTGCCAGCAGCTTCGGGGAGGGAGATACGCAGTATTTT
TRBJ2-7,14,TRBV13,TRBD2,NA,CASSSSGSSYEQYF,TGTGCCAGCAGCTCGAGCGGGAGCTCCTACGAGCAGTACTTC
TRBJ1-5,18,TRBV5-6,NA,NA,CASSSGRRARLSNQPQHF,TGTGCCAGCAGCTCTGGTCGGAGGGCCCGGCTTAGCAATCAGCCCCAGCATTTT
TRBJ2-2,14,TRBV7-2,TRBD1,NA,CASSSQGAGGELFF,TGTGCCAGCAGCTCCCAGGGGGCGGGCGGGGAGCTGTTTTTT
TRBJ2-4,14,TRBV5-6,NA,NA,CASSRVGLENIQYF,TGTGCCAGCAGCCGGGTGGGACTCGAAAACATTCAGTACTTC
TRBJ2-2,13,TRBV7-3,NA,once,CASSLGSTGELFF,TGTGCCAGCAGCTTAGGCAGCACCGGGGAGCTGTTTTTT
TRBJ1-1,13,TRBV7-3,NA,NA,CASSPQGNTEAFF,TGTGCCAGCAGCCCGCAGGGGAACACTGAAGCTTTCTTT
TRBJ1-3,17,TRBV7-9,NA,NA,CASSPGGDTFSGNTIYF,TGTGCCAGCAGCCCCGGGGGGGACACTTTCTCTGGAAACACCATATATTTT
TRBJ2-2,15,TRBV30,TRBD1,NA,CAWSASGGNTGELFF,TGTGCCTGGAGTGCATCAGGGGGGAACACCGGGGAGCTGTTTTTT
TRBJ1-2,14,TRBV5-1,NA,NA,CASSLAGFFDGYTF,TGCGCCAGCAGCTTGGCAGGGTTTTTCGATGGCTACACCTTC
TRBJ2-2,16,TRBV7-3,NA,few,CASSLSLVSSTGELFF,TGTGCCAGCAGCTTATCTTTGGTTAGCAGCACCGGGGAGCTGTTTTTT
TRBJ1-6,16,TRBV10-3,TRBD1,NA,CAISGGDRSLGSPLHF,TGTGCCATCAGTGGGGGGGACAGGAGCTTGGGTTCACCCCTCCACTTT
TRBJ2-5,13,TRBV29-1,NA,NA,CSVARTAQETQYF,TGCAGCGTTGCCCGGACAGCCCAAGAGACCCAGTACTTC
TRBJ2-7,17,TRBV19,TRBD2,NA,CASRGGSSGRSYGEQYF,TGTGCCAGCCGGGGGGGGTCTAGCGGGAGATCATACGGCGAGCAGTACTTC
TRBJ2-5,16,TRBV5-1,TRBD2,NA,CASRRYSGGPQETQYF,TGCGCCAGCAGGCGCTATAGCGGGGGGCCGCAAGAGACCCAGTACTTC
TRBJ2-1,13,TRBV7-9,NA,NA,CASSTGLKNEQFF,TGTGCCAGCAGCACGGGACTGAAGAATGAGCAGTTCTTC
TRBJ1-3,16,TRBV18,NA,NA,CASSPSWGGSGNTIYF,TGTGCCAGCTCACCTTCATGGGGGGGCAGCGGAAACACCATATATTTT
TRBJ2-3,12,TRBV9,NA,NA,CASSVEGATQYF,TGTGCCAGCAGCGTAGAAGGGGCTACGCAGTATTTT
TRBJ2-5,14,TRBV13,NA,once,CASSLDVVEETQYF,TGTGCCAGCAGCCTGGACGTGGTGGAAGAGACCCAGTACTTC
TRBJ1-3,14,TRBV18,TRBD1,NA,CASSGTDSGNTIYF,TGTGCCAGCTCAGGGACAGACTCTGGAAACACCATATATTTT
TRBJ2-7,14,TRBV5-4,NA,once,CASSTQGFSYEQYF,TGTGCCAGCAGCACCCAGGGATTCTCCTACGAGCAGTACTTC
TRBJ1-2,15,TRBV19,NA,NA,CASSAWLADRNGYTF,TGTGCCAGTAGTGCCTGGCTGGCAGATAGGAATGGCTACACCTTC
TRBJ1-1,14,TRBV18,TRBD1,NA,CASSPTGSLTEAFF,TGTGCCAGCTCACCGACAGGGAGTTTAACTGAAGCTTTCTTT
TRBJ2-3,11,TRBV5-6,NA,NA,CASSYADTQYF,TGTGCCAGCAGCTACGCAGATACGCAGTATTTT
TRBJ1-1,13,TRBV30,NA,few,CAWSVRADTEAFF,TGTGCCTGGAGTGTACGGGCAGACACTGAAGCTTTCTTT
TRBJ2-3,15,TRBV7-6,NA,NA,CASSFSTSSTDTQYF,TGTGCCAGCAGCTTTTCTACCTCTAGCACAGATACGCAGTATTTT
TRBJ2-7,15,TRBV5-1,TRBD1,NA,CASSLRDRGSYEQYF,TGCGCCAGCAGCTTACGGGACAGGGGTTCCTACGAGCAGTACTTC
TRBJ1-2,11,TRBV19,NA,NA,CASSVFNGYTF,TGTGCCAGTAGTGTGTTCAATGGCTACACCTTC
TRBJ2-1,16,TRBV6-6,TRBD2,NA,CASRSGSGRPYNEQFF,TGTGCCAGCAGGTCCGGGAGCGGGAGACCCTACAATGAGCAGTTCTTC
TRBJ2-1,14,TRBV5-4,TRBD2,NA,CASRSGLAGNEQFF,TGTGCCAGCAGGTCGGGACTAGCTGGTAATGAGCAGTTCTTC
TRBJ1-4,13,TRBV4-2,NA,NA,CASSQYSNEKLFF,TGTGCCAGCAGCCAATATTCTAATGAAAAACTGTTTTTT
TRBJ1-2,14,TRBV15,TRBD1,NA,CATSIPGGQGGYTF,TGTGCCACCAGCATTCCCGGCGGACAGGGGGGCTACACCTTC
TRBJ1-1,12,TRBV9,NA,few,CASSVDKGQAFF,TGTGCCAGCAGCGTAGACAAGGGGCAAGCTTTCTTT
TRBJ1-2,14,TRBV7-3,NA,NA,CASSSTGTRDGYTF,TGTGCCAGCAGCTCAACCGGGACGAGGGATGGCTACACCTTC
TRBJ1-1,12,TRBV10-3,TRBD1,once,CAISTGENEAFF,TGTGCCATCAGCACAGGGGAAAATGAAGCTTTCTTT
TRBJ2-3,17,TRBV18,NA,NA,CASSPPWGLAGTDTQYF,TGTGCCAGCTCACCACCGTGGGGATTAGCTGGGACAGATACGCAGTATTTT